This T cell receptor (beta chain) was identified during a study of Graves' ophthalmopathy and Graves' hyperthyroidism. The CDR3 contains 18 residues. Trimming left V 3 bases short and J 2 bases short, with 19 bases between. Only newly diagnosed hyperthyroidism patients aged 18 to 65, with under 2 months' duration, were enrolled. This clonotype was observed at least ten times. The antigen is undetermined. Transcripts of RNA were the source for amplifying TCR beta CDR3 regions. HTBI primers were employed in first-round RT-PCR, then a second-round multiplex PCR followed. TCRdb used MiXCR to reprocess the multiplex PCR reads, holding one entry per CDR3 protein. The table shows 350,000 to 400,000 distinct CDR3 sequences, with roughly 15% occurring only once. Whole-study results and caveats: Blood was where most expanded thyroid clonotypes above 0.001 frequency also turned up.

The rearrangement links TRBV12-3 or TRBV12-4 to TRBJ2-2, with D tentatively TRBD2 (7 bases). The sample consisted of peripheral blood. This clonotype originated in a woman under 30 with stable Graves' hyperthyroidism. This CDR3 reads CASSFPPVGGGNTGELFF. CDR3 DNA: TGTGCCAGCAGTTTTCCCCCCGTGGGCGGGGGCAACACCGGGGAGCTGTTTTTT.